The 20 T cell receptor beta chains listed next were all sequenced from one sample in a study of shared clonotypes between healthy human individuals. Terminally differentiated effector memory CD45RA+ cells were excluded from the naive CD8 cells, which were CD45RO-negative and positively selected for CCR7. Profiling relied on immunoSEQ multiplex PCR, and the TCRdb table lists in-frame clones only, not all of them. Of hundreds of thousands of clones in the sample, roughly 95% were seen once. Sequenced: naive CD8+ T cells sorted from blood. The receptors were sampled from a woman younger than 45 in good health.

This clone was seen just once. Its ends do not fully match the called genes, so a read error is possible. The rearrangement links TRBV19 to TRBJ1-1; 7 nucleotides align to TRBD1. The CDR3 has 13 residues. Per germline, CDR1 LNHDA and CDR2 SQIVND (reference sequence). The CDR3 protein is CASSNTPFWTGNF. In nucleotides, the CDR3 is TGTGCCAGTAGCAATACGCCCTTCTGGACAGGAAACTTT.

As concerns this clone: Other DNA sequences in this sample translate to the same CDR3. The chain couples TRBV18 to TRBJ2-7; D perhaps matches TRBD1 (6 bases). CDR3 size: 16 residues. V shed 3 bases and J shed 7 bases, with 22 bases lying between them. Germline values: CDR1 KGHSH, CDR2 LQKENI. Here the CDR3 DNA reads TGTGCCAGCTCACCCCCTCTATGGGGGCCCCGAGGAGAGCAGTACTTC. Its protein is CASSPPLWGPRGEQYF.

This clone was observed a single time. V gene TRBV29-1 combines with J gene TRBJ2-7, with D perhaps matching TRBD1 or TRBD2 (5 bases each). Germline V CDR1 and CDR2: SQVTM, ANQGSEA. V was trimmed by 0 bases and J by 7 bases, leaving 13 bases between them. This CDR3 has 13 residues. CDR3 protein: CSVEDGQTGEQYF. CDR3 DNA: TGCAGCGTTGAAGATGGACAAACGGGGGAGCAGTACTTC.

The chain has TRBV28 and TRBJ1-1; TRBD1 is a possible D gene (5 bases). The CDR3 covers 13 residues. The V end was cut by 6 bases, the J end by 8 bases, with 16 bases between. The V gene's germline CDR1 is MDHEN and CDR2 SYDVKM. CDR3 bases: TGTGCCAGCAGCCCTTCAGGGACCCCCGAAGCTTTCTTT. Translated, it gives CASSPSGTPEAFF.

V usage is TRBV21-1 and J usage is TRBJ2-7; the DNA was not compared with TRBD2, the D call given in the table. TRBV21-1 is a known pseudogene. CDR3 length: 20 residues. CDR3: CASRRKGTSGRLYSSYEQYF. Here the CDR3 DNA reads TGTGCCAGCAGGAGGAAAGGGACTAGCGGGAGGCTCTACAGCTCCTACGAGCAGTACTTC.

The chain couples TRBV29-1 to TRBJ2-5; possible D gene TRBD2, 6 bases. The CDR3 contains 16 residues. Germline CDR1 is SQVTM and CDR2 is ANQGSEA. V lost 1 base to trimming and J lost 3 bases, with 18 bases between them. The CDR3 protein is CSVEVGLQASEETQYF. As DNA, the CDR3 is TGCAGCGTTGAAGTAGGACTACAGGCCTCGGAAGAGACCCAGTACTTC.

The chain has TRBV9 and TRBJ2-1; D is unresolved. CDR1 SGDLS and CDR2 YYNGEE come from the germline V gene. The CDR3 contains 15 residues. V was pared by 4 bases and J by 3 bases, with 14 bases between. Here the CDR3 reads CASSPSRRDYNEQFF. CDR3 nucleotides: TGTGCCAGCAGCCCCAGCCGGAGAGACTACAATGAGCAGTTCTTC.

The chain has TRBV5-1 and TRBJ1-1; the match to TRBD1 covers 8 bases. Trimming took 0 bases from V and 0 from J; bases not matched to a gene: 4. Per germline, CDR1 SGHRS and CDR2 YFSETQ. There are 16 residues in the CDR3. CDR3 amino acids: CASSLEGQAMNTEAFF. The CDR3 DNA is TGCGCCAGCAGCTTGGAGGGACAGGCTATGAACACTGAAGCTTTCTTT. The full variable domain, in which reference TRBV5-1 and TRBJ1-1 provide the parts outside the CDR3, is KAGVTQTPRYLIKTRGQQVTLSCSPISGHRSVSWYQQTPGQGLQFLFEYFSETQRNKGNFPGRFSGRQFSNSRSEMNVSTLELGDSALYLCASSLEGQAMNTEAFFGQGTRLTVV.

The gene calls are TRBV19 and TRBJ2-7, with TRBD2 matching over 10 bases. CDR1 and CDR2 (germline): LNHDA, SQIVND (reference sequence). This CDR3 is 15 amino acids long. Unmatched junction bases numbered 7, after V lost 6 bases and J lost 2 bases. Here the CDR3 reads CASSDTSGATYEQYF. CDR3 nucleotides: TGTGCCAGTAGCGACACTAGCGGGGCTACCTACGAGCAGTACTTC.

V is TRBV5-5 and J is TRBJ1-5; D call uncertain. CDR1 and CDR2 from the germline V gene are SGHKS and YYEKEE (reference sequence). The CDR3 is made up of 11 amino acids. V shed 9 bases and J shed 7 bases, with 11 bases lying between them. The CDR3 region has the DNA TGTGCCAAGATGAACGGGCAGCCCCAGCATTTT. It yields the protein CAKMNGQPQHF.

Here the CDR3 reads CASSFRDRGLVTQYF. Written as DNA, the CDR3 is TGCGCCAGCAGCTTCCGGGACAGGGGTTTAGTGACGCAGTATTTT. The chain is built from TRBV5-1 and TRBJ2-3; TRBD1 matches 10 bases. CDR1 SGHRS and CDR2 YFSETQ come from the germline V gene. Trimming at V came to 2 bases and at J to 9 bases, leaving 9 bases not matched to a gene. This CDR3 contains 15 residues.

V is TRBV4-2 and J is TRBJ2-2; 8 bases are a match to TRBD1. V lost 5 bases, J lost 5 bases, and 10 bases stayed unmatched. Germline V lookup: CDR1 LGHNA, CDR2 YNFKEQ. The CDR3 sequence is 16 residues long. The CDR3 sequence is CASSLAWTGLTGELFF. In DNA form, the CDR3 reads TGTGCCAGCAGCTTGGCCTGGACAGGGTTAACCGGGGAGCTGTTTTTT.

The DNA for the CDR3 is TGTGCCAGTACCCCCCCGGGGGCTGGATATTCACCCCTCCACTTT. It yields the protein CASTPPGAGYSPLHF. V usage is TRBV28 and J usage is TRBJ1-6, with a tentative D call TRBD1 (6 bases). The CDR3 consists of 15 residues. Trimming left V 9 bases short and J 8 bases short, with 20 bases between. Per the germline V gene, CDR1 is MDHEN and CDR2 is SYDVKM.

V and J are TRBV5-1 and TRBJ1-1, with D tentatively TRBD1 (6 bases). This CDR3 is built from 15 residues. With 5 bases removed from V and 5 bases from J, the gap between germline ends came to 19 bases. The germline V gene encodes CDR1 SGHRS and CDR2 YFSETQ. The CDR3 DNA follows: TGCGCCAGCAGGGGGTCACAGGGCGGGTGGACTGAAGCTTTCTTT. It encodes CASRGSQGGWTEAFF.

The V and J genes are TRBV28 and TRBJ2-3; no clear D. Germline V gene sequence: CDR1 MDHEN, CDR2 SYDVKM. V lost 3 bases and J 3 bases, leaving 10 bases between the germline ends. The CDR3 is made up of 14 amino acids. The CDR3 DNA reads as TGTGCCAGCAGTTTTTTGGCAATGACAGATACGCAGTATTTT. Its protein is CASSFLAMTDTQYF.

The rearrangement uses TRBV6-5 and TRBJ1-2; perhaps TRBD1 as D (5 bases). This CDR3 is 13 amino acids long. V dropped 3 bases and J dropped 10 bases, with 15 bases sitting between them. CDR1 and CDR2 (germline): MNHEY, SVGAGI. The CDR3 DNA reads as TGTGCCAGCAGTTATACGGGGGAAAGTGTCTACACCTTC. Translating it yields CASSYTGESVYTF.

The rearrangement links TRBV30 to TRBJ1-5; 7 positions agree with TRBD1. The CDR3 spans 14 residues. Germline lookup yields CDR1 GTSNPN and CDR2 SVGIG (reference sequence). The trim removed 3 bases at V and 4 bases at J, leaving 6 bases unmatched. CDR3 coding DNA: TGTGCCTGGAGATTCCAGGGGGTGAATCAGCCCCAGCATTTT. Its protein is CAWRFQGVNQPQHF.

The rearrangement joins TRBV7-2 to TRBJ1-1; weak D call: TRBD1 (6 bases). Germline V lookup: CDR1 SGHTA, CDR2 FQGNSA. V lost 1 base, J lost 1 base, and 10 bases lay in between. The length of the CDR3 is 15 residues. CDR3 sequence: CASSLGLGANTEAFF. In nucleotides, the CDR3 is TGTGCCAGCAGCTTAGGACTGGGGGCGAACACTGAAGCTTTCTTT.

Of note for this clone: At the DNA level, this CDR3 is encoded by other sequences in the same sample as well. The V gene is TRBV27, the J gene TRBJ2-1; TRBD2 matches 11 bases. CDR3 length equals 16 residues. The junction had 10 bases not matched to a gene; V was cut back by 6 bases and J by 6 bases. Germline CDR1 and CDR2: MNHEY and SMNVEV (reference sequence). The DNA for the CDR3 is TGTGCCAGCAGGACTAGCGGGAAGGCTGGGGCCAATGAGCAGTTCTTC. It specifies CASRTSGKAGANEQFF.

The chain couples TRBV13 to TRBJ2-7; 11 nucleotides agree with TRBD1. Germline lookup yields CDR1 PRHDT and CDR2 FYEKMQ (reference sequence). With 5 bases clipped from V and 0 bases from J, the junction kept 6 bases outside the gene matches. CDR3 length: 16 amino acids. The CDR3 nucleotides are TGTGCCAGCAGCCCCGGGACAGGGGGTATCTCCTACGAGCAGTACTTC. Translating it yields CASSPGTGGISYEQYF.